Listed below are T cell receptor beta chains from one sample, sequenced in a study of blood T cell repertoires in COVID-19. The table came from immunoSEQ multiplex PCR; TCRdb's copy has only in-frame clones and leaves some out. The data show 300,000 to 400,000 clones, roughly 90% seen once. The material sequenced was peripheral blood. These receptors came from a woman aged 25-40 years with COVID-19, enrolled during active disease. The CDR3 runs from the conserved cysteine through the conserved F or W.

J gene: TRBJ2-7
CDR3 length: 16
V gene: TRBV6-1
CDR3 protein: CASSEIAGTGQEEQYF

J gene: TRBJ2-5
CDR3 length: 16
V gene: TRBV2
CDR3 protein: CASSGSLRTGAETQYF

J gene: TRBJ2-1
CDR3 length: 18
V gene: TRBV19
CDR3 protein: CASSIEFAGGPSYNEQFF

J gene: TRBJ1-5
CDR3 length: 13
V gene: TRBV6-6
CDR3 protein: CASSPRRDQPQHF

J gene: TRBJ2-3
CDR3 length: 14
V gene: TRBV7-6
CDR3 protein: CASSPFRGTDTQYF

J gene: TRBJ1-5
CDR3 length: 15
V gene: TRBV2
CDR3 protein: CASTPERATNQPQHF

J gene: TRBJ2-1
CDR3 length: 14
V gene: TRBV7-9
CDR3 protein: CASSPQTNYNEQFF

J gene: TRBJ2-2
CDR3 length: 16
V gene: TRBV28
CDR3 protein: CASSHGDRGRTGELFF

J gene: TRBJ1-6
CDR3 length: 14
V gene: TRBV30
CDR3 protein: CAWSVRGNRSPLHF

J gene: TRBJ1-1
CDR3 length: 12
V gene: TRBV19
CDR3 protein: CASRFRDSEAFF

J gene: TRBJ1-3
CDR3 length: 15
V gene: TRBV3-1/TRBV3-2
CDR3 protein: CASSRRQGAGNTIYF

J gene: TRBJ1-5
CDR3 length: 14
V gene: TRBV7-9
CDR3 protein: CASSLSAGDQPQHF

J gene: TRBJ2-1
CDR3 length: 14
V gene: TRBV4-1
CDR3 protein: CASSQTLVSNEQFF

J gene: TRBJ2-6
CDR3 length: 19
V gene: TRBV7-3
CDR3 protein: CASSPGGFAGGSGANVLTF

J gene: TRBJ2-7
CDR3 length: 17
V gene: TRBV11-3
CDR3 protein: CASSLGLAGEVPYEQYF

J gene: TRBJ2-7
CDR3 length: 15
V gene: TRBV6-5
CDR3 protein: CASSYSLARLYEQYF

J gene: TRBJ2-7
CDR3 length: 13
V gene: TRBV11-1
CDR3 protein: CASRDRSLYEQYF

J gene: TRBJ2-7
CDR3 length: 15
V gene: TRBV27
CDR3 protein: CASSPGTGGFYEQYF

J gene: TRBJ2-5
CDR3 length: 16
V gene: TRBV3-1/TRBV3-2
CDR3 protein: CASSQVRAPRRETQYF

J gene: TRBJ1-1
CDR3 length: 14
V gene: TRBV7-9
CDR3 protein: CASSPDSLNTEAFF

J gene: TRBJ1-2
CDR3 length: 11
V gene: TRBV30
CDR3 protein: CAWSIGSGYTF

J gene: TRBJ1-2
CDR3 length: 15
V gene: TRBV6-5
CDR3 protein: CASSYGDRGNYGYTF

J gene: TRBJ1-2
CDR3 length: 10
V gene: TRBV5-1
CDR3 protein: CARSTDGYTF

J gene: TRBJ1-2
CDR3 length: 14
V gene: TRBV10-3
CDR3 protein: CAISPDRGDYGYTF

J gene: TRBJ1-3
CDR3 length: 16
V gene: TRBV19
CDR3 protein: CASSGRRQTSGNTIYF